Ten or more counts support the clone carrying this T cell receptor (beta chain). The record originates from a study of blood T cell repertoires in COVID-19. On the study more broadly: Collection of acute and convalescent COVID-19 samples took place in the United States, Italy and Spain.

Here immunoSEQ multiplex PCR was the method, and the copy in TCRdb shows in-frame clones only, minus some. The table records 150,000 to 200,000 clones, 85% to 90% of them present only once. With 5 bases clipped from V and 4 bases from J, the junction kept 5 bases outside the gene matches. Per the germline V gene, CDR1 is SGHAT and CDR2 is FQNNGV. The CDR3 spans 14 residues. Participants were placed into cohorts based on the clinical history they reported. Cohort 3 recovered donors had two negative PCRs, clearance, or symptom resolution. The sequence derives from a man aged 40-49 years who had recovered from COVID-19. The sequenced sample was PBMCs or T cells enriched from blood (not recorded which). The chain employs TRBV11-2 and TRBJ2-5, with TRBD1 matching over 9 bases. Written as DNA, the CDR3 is TGTGCCAGCAGCCCGACAGGGGGGTCAGAGACCCAGTACTTC. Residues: CASSPTGGSETQYF.